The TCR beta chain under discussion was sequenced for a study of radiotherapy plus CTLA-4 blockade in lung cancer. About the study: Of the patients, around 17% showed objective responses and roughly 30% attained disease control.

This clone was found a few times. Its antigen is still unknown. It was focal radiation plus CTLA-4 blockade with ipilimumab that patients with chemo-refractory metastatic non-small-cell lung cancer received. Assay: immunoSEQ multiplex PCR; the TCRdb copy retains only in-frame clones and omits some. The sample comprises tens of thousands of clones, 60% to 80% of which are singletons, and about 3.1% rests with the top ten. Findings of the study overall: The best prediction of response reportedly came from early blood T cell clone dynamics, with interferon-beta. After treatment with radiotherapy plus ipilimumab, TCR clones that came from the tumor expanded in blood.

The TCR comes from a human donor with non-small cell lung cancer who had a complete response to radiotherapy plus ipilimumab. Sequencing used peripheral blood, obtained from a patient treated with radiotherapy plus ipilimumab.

The chain's CDR3 is CASTQSGVPNEKLFF. The CDR3 nucleotides read TGCGCCAGCACCCAGTCGGGGGTACCTAATGAAAAACTGTTTTTT. The chain has TRBV5-1 and TRBJ1-4, with D perhaps matching TRBD1 (5 bases). Germline values: CDR1 SGHRS, CDR2 YFSETQ. V shed 6 bases and J shed 3 bases, with 15 bases lying between them. This CDR3 spans 15 amino acids.